This T cell receptor (beta chain) was found in a study of post-analysis software for immune sequencing data. Study-wide context: The courses of disease that were included comprised relapsing-remitting, secondary progressive and progressive-relapsing multiple sclerosis. Overall study findings and caveats: The authors found that F measure strongly co-clustered same-batch samples. Controls' normalized Chao1 diversity significantly exceeded that of multiple sclerosis patients. When patients were compared with controls, about 5 TRBV segments were more frequent, TRBV5-6, TRBV5-1 and TRBV20-1 among them.

This clonotype showed up just a few times. No antigen is known for it. Unique molecular identifiers tagged the TCR beta cDNA libraries. T cells numbering about 0.9 to 11 million gave rise to about 540,000 cDNA molecules. In TCRdb, the PCR reads were re-called with MiXCR into one record per CDR3 protein. The table lists hundreds of thousands of distinct CDR3 sequences, approximately 59% of them singletons, with around 11% in the top ten. V gave up 4 bases and J gave up 2 bases; unmatched junction bases: 8. The CDR3 is 15 amino acids. Germline CDR1 and CDR2: ENHRY and SYGVKD. Source material: blood. The clonotype was recovered from a girl aged 2-10 years with multiple sclerosis. The rearrangement uses TRBV10-3 and TRBJ2-7, with 7 bases matching TRBD1. CDR3 sequence: CAISGTGTATYEQYF. DNA for the CDR3: TGTGCCATCAGTGGGACCGGGACAGCGACCTACGAGCAGTACTTC.